What follows describes a single T cell receptor (beta chain). Its antigen is undetermined. Using immunoSEQ multiplex PCR, the repertoire was profiled, and TCRdb retains in-frame clones only, with some absent. Of around 2.1 million clones detected, 90% to 96% appear once; the ten largest clones hold over 0.1%. This entry belongs to a study of shared clonotypes between healthy human individuals. Study conclusions and caveats: The study found lower generation probabilities in non-shared clonotypes than in those shared by all four donors.

The CDR3 is made up of 14 amino acids. V lost 0 bases, J lost 0 bases, and 6 bases lay in between. CDR1 and CDR2 from the germline V gene are SGHVS and FQNEAQ. Those who donated were healthy HIV-negative adults, with no recent acute infections or vaccinations reported. All the donors were Caucasian adults who lived in Nashville, Tennessee. The sequencing input was naive CD4+ T cells sorted from blood. The subset is: CD45RA+ positively selected. This TCR was sampled from a man in his late teens or twenties in good health. This chain joins TRBV7-8 and TRBJ2-7; D remains ambiguous. The CDR3 reads CASSLAVGSYEQYF. As DNA, the CDR3 is TGTGCCAGCAGCTTAGCGGTGGGCTCCTACGAGCAGTACTTC.